The rows below give T cell receptor beta chains drawn from one sample of a study of shared clonotypes between healthy human individuals. The method was immunoSEQ multiplex PCR; TCRdb's version includes in-frame clones alone and lacks a portion of them. The sample includes roughly 2 million clones, 95% seen only once; the top ten take around 0.13%. The sequenced sample was naive CD4+ T cells sorted from blood. These receptor sequences come from a man aged 18 to 30 in good health. Both conserved end residues are part of each CDR3. D genes are given only for firm matches. A row's size may be missing; if present it is once, few, many or a size class.

J,size,V,D,CDR3,DNA
TRBJ2-5,.,TRBV4-1,.,CASSQDASMQETQYF,TGCGCCAGCAGCCAAGATGCTTCCATGCAAGAGACCCAGTACTTC
TRBJ2-5,.,TRBV18,TRBD1,CASSPPTGGTQETQYF,TGTGCCAGCTCACCACCGACAGGGGGGACCCAAGAGACCCAGTACTTC
TRBJ1-5,.,TRBV19,TRBD1,CASSWETGGLYQPQHF,TGTGCCAGTAGTTGGGAAACAGGGGGCCTTTATCAGCCCCAGCATTTT
TRBJ2-3,.,TRBV19,TRBD1,CASRKDRGTDTQYF,TGTGCCAGTAGAAAGGACAGGGGCACAGATACGCAGTATTTT
TRBJ2-3,.,TRBV4-1,TRBD2,CASSHQRGGSDTQYF,TGCGCCAGCAGCCACCAGCGGGGGGGCTCAGATACGCAGTATTTT
TRBJ1-3,.,TRBV11-3,.,CASSSGLSGNTIYF,TGTGCCAGCAGCTCCGGTCTCTCTGGAAACACCATATATTTT
TRBJ2-2,.,TRBV25-1,TRBD2,CASSEFRTGGPSTGELFF,TGTGCCAGCAGTGAATTCAGAACGGGGGGGCCGAGCACCGGGGAGCTGTTTTTT
TRBJ2-1,.,TRBV29-1,.,CSVFGGNEQFF,TGCAGCGTCTTTGGGGGGAATGAGCAGTTCTTC
TRBJ2-7,.,TRBV30,.,CAWNSAGLQSYEQYF,TGTGCCTGGAATTCGGCGGGGCTCCAATCCTACGAGCAGTACTTC
TRBJ2-6,.,TRBV5-1,.,CASSKSSGANVLTF,TGCGCCAGCAGCAAGAGCTCTGGGGCCAACGTCCTGACTTTC
TRBJ2-3,.,TRBV2,.,CASSDHTGPADTQYF,TGTGCCAGCAGTGATCACACAGGTCCGGCAGATACGCAGTATTTT
TRBJ2-1,.,TRBV5-6,TRBD2,CASRKTSANEQFF,TGTGCCAGCAGGAAAACTAGCGCCAATGAGCAGTTCTTC
TRBJ2-1,.,TRBV5-8,.,CASPTLPRWGNEQFF,TGTGCCAGCCCCACCCTGCCTCGTTGGGGGAATGAGCAGTTCTTC
TRBJ2-5,.,TRBV5-1,.,CASSLALLGGETQYF,TGCGCCAGCAGCTTGGCTTTATTAGGGGGAGAGACCCAGTACTTC
TRBJ2-7,once,TRBV19,.,CASSSVQGYEQYF,TGTGCCAGTAGTTCGGTACAGGGCTACGAGCAGTACTTC
TRBJ2-1,.,TRBV2,.,CASSDVGYNEQFF,TGTGCCAGCAGTGATGTGGGGTACAATGAGCAGTTCTTC
TRBJ2-7,.,TRBV5-4,TRBD2,CASSPGTSEEQYF,TGTGCCAGCAGCCCCGGGACTAGCGAAGAGCAGTACTTC
TRBJ1-3,.,TRBV5-1,.,CASSLEASLGNTIYF,TGCGCCAGCAGCTTGGAGGCCAGCTTGGGAAACACCATATATTTT
TRBJ1-1,.,TRBV9,.,CASSVGIYTEAFF,TGTGCCAGCAGCGTAGGCATATACACTGAAGCTTTCTTT
TRBJ2-1,.,TRBV11-2,.,CASSLLEGADEQFF,TGTGCCAGCAGCTTATTGGAGGGGGCGGATGAGCAGTTCTTC
TRBJ1-1,.,TRBV6-1,.,CASSDRDTEAFF,TGTGCCAGCAGTGACAGGGACACTGAAGCTTTCTTT
TRBJ2-1,.,TRBV18,.,CASSPPRLQGVYNEQFF,TGTGCCAGCTCACCACCTCGGTTACAGGGAGTCTACAATGAGCAGTTCTTC
TRBJ1-5,.,TRBV30,.,CAWSVHWGVQPQHF,TGTGCCTGGAGTGTACATTGGGGGGTTCAGCCCCAGCATTTT
TRBJ2-2,.,TRBV28,.,CASSSSGQMNTGELFF,TGTGCCAGCAGTTCATCGGGACAAATGAACACCGGGGAGCTGTTTTTT
TRBJ2-1,.,TRBV29-1,TRBD2,CSVVKRGSSYEQFF,TGCAGCGTTGTAAAACGCGGGAGTTCTTATGAGCAGTTCTTC
TRBJ2-7,.,TRBV4-1,TRBD2,CASSRLPASGPYEQYF,TGCGCCAGCAGCCGCTTGCCGGCTAGCGGGCCTTACGAGCAGTACTTC
TRBJ2-3,.,TRBV4-3,.,CASSQETGTADTQYF,TGCGCCAGCAGCCAAGAAACGGGAACCGCAGATACGCAGTATTTT
TRBJ1-2,.,TRBV19,.,CASSTIFVPGNYGYTF,TGTGCCAGTAGTACCATCTTCGTCCCGGGCAACTATGGCTACACCTTC
TRBJ2-7,.,TRBV5-1,.,CASSLEGSSSYEQYF,TGCGCCAGCAGCTTGGAGGGGAGTTCCTCCTACGAGCAGTACTTC
TRBJ2-7,.,TRBV6-1,TRBD1,CARPRGRGQSYEQYF,TGTGCCAGACCCAGGGGCAGGGGGCAGTCCTACGAGCAGTACTTC
TRBJ2-5,.,TRBV5-1,TRBD2,CASSVAGNQETQYF,TGCGCCAGCAGCGTAGCGGGAAACCAAGAGACCCAGTACTTC
TRBJ2-7,.,TRBV10-3,.,CAGGGTGPYEQYF,TGTGCCGGGGGAGGGACAGGACCCTACGAGCAGTACTTC
TRBJ2-4,.,TRBV18,.,CASSPPWLENIQYF,TGTGCCAGCTCACCACCGTGGTTGGAAAACATTCAGTACTTC
TRBJ1-2,.,TRBV18,.,CASSPPLSYGYTF,TGTGCCAGCTCACCGCCGCTTAGTTATGGCTACACCTTC
TRBJ1-4,.,TRBV2,.,CASTLGHEKLFF,TGTGCCAGCACCTTGGGCCATGAAAAACTGTTTTTT
TRBJ2-7,.,TRBV21-1,.,CASSPPRTGKGEQYF,TGTGCCAGCAGCCCACCGCGGACAGGGAAGGGCGAGCAGTACTTC
TRBJ2-7,.,TRBV7-2,.,CASSLYGSEQYF,TGTGCCAGCAGCTTATATGGGTCCGAGCAGTACTTC
TRBJ2-7,.,TRBV5-4,.,CASSLTGTYEQYF,TGTGCCAGCAGCTTGACGGGGACCTACGAGCAGTACTTC
TRBJ2-1,.,TRBV10-1,TRBD2,CASSEIAGGWDEQFF,TGCGCCAGCAGTGAGATAGCGGGAGGATGGGATGAGCAGTTCTTC
TRBJ1-5,.,TRBV18,.,CASSPGQNSNQPQHF,TGTGCCAGCTCACCAGGACAGAATAGCAATCAGCCCCAGCATTTT
TRBJ2-6,.,TRBV4-1,.,CASSQDISFGANVLTF,TGCGCCAGCAGCCAAGATATTTCATTCGGGGCCAACGTCCTGACTTTC
TRBJ2-5,.,TRBV6-6,.,CASGVGSKETQYF,TGTGCCAGCGGCGTCGGGAGCAAAGAGACCCAGTACTTC
TRBJ1-3,.,TRBV11-2,.,CASSALLEGNTIYF,TGTGCCAGCAGCGCCTTATTGGAGGGAAACACCATATATTTT
TRBJ2-7,.,TRBV10-3,TRBD2,CAISGLAGMAYEQYF,TGTGCCATCAGCGGTCTAGCGGGGATGGCCTACGAGCAGTACTTC
TRBJ2-5,.,TRBV5-1,TRBD1,CASWMDRGQETQYF,TGCGCCAGCTGGATGGACAGGGGGCAAGAGACCCAGTACTTC
TRBJ1-1,.,TRBV5-1,TRBD1,CASSFGDREVTEAFF,TGCGCCAGCAGCTTCGGGGACAGGGAAGTCACTGAAGCTTTCTTT
TRBJ2-7,.,TRBV7-2,.,CASSSLQYYEQYF,TGTGCCAGCAGCTCGCTACAGTACTACGAGCAGTACTTC
TRBJ1-2,.,TRBV15,.,CATSREWAGFYGYTF,TGTGCCACCAGCAGGGAGTGGGCGGGTTTTTATGGCTACACCTTC
TRBJ1-3,.,TRBV5-1,TRBD1,CASSTGESSGNTIYF,TGCGCCAGCAGCACAGGGGAGAGCTCTGGAAACACCATATATTTT
TRBJ2-1,.,TRBV10-2,.,CASRSEQRKRDEQFF,TGCGCCAGCAGATCCGAACAGAGAAAACGGGATGAGCAGTTCTTC
TRBJ1-6,.,TRBV5-1,.,CASSLGEENSPLHF,TGCGCCAGCAGCTTAGGGGAGGAGAATTCACCCCTCCACTTT
TRBJ1-2,.,TRBV5-6,TRBD1,CASSLYRDRGRTNYGYTF,TGTGCCAGCAGCTTGTACAGGGACAGGGGAAGGACTAACTATGGCTACACCTTC
TRBJ2-7,.,TRBV5-1,TRBD1,CASSWGQGTYEQYF,TGCGCCAGCAGCTGGGGACAGGGGACCTACGAGCAGTACTTC
TRBJ1-2,.,TRBV27,.,CASSFQGSGYTF,TGTGCCAGCAGTTTTCAGGGCTCGGGCTACACCTTC
TRBJ1-6,.,TRBV10-2,TRBD1,CASSESRTGGVPFHF,TGCGCCAGCAGTGAGTCACGGACAGGGGGGGTACCCTTCCACTTT
TRBJ2-5,.,TRBV29-1,.,CSVSRVETQYF,TGCAGCGTTTCCAGGGTGGAGACCCAGTACTTC
TRBJ1-1,once,TRBV30,.,CAWSVLGGEAFF,TGTGCCTGGAGTGTACTGGGGGGAGAAGCTTTCTTT
TRBJ2-2,.,TRBV5-6,.,CASSPLRDRIQAGELFF,TGTGCCAGCAGCCCCCTTAGAGACAGGATTCAAGCCGGGGAGCTGTTTTTT
TRBJ2-5,.,TRBV5-1,TRBD2,CASSRGDQETQYF,TGCGCCAGCAGCCGGGGGGATCAAGAGACCCAGTACTTC
TRBJ2-7,few,TRBV5-1,TRBD1,CASSLQGNEQYF,TGCGCCAGCAGCTTACAGGGGAACGAGCAGTACTTC